Following are 9 T cell receptor beta chains from one sample sequenced in a study of type 1 and type 2 diabetes patients. The PCR template was genomic DNA. Multiplex PCR with 30 forward and 13 reverse primers amplified the TCR beta CDR3. TCRdb used MiXCR to reprocess the multiplex PCR reads, holding one entry per CDR3 protein. The sample holds about 290,000 distinct CDR3 sequences; roughly 48% are singletons and the top ten take roughly an eighth. Sequenced material: peripheral blood mononuclear cells (PBMCs). Receptors were obtained from a man aged 18 to 35 with type 2 diabetes.

The chain couples TRBV12-3 or TRBV12-4 to TRBJ1-2, with D uncertain. The CDR3 covers 14 residues. V lost 2 bases and J 8 bases, leaving 15 bases between the germline ends. The CDR3 DNA is TGTGCCAGCAGTTTACGGTTAAAGGGTGGGGGCTACACCTTC. Protein product: CASSLRLKGGGYTF.

The gene calls are TRBV6-6 and TRBJ1-1; D possibly corresponds to TRBD1 (6 bases). Trimming pared 5 bases from V and 0 bases from J, leaving 16 bases between. Per germline, CDR1 MNHNY and CDR2 SVGAGI (reference sequence). The CDR3 loop spans 16 amino acids. The DNA of the CDR3 is TGTGCCAGCAGTATACTCCAGGGGCTAATGAACACTGAAGCTTTCTTT. It translates to CASSILQGLMNTEAFF.

In this sample, this clonotype turned up a few times. This chain uses TRBV6-1 with TRBJ2-7, with a possible D match to TRBD2 (5 bases). V dropped 8 bases and J dropped 2 bases, with 16 bases sitting between them. This CDR3 is built from 14 residues. Germline V gives CDR1 MNHNS, CDR2 SASEGT. The CDR3 is CASRPRGVPYEQYF. The CDR3 nucleotides read TGTGCCAGCCGCCCACGGGGTGTACCCTACGAGCAGTACTTC.

This clonotype was counted only a few times. The genes are TRBV15 and TRBJ1-3; no firm D call. The CDR3 runs 13 residues. The V gene's germline CDR1 is LNHNV and CDR2 YYDKDF (reference sequence). The V and J ends lost 5 bases and 2 bases respectively, with 7 bases between them. CDR3 coding DNA: TGTGCCACCAGCGGAAGTCCTGGAAACACCATATATTTT. Amino acid sequence: CATSGSPGNTIYF.

CDR3 loop: CASSLMWGDEQFF. CDR3 in DNA: TGTGCCAGCAGCTTAATGTGGGGAGATGAGCAGTTCTTC. J is TRBJ2-1 and V is TRBV7-2, with D tentatively TRBD2 (5 bases). The CDR3 contains 13 residues. Germline V CDR1 and CDR2: SGHTA, FQGNSA. V was shortened by 2 bases and J by 8 bases, with 10 bases between the two germline ends. The entire variable domain, with the rest obtained from reference TRBV7-2 and TRBJ2-1, is as follows: GAGVSQSPSNKVTEKGKDVELRCDPISGHTALYWYRQSLGQGLEFLIYFQGNSAPDKSGLPSDRFSAERTGGSVSTLTIQRTQQEDSAVYLCASSLMWGDEQFFGPGTRLTVL.

Only a few counts were recorded for this clonotype. V and J are TRBV6-5 and TRBJ2-2; no definite D call. There are 14 residues in the CDR3. V lost 2 bases to trimming and J lost 2 bases, with 6 bases between them. Germline V lookup: CDR1 MNHEY, CDR2 SVGAGI. The CDR3 DNA is TGTGCCAGCAGTTACAGCCCTAACACCGGGGAGCTGTTTTTT. It encodes CASSYSPNTGELFF.

V is TRBV7-3 and J is TRBJ2-5, with TRBD1 matching over 9 bases. Germline trimming cut 7 bases from V and 7 bases from J; bases unmatched to any gene: 10. Germline V lookup: CDR1 SGHTA, CDR2 FQGTGA. The CDR3 runs 14 residues. The CDR3 reads CASTDVQGAGTQYF. In DNA, the CDR3 is TGTGCCAGCACCGACGTACAGGGGGCTGGGACCCAGTACTTC.

This clonotype was seen ten or more times. The rearrangement uses TRBV2 and TRBJ2-2; D unclear. Germline assignment: CDR1 SNHLY and CDR2 FYNNEI. Trimming stripped 7 bases from V and 7 bases from J, with 7 bases between. CDR3 length equals 11 residues. CDR3 bases: TGTGCCAGCATATCCGACGGGGAGCTGTTTTTT. Its protein is CASISDGELFF.

This clonotype was seen more than once but under ten times. This rearrangement joins TRBV12-3 or TRBV12-4 to TRBJ2-5, with 7 bases matching TRBD2. With V trimmed by 5 bases and J by 5 bases, 5 bases remained unmatched. The CDR3 is 13 residues long. The CDR3 sequence is CASSRAGGETQYF. CDR3 nucleotides: TGTGCCAGCAGTCGTGCCGGGGGGGAGACCCAGTACTTC.